What follows describes a single T cell receptor beta chain. Profiling relied on immunoSEQ multiplex PCR, and the TCRdb table lists in-frame clones only, not all of them. The sample contains roughly 140,000 clones, 75% to 90% of which appear only once. Germline assignment: CDR1 LGHNT and CDR2 FRNRAP. This CDR3 is built from 15 residues. The V segment lost 6 bases and the J segment 4 bases; nucleotides outside the gene matches: 9. This sample was taken from a study of blood T cell repertoires in COVID-19. The sample taken for sequencing was peripheral blood. The chain combines TRBV12-5 with TRBJ1-1, with 9 bases fitting TRBD1. The clonotype comes from a man aged 60 to 75 with acute or convalescent COVID-19. DNA of the CDR3: TGTGCTAGTGGCCCGAAACTGGACAGGGGCACTGAAGCTTTCTTT. Translated, it gives CASGPKLDRGTEAFF.